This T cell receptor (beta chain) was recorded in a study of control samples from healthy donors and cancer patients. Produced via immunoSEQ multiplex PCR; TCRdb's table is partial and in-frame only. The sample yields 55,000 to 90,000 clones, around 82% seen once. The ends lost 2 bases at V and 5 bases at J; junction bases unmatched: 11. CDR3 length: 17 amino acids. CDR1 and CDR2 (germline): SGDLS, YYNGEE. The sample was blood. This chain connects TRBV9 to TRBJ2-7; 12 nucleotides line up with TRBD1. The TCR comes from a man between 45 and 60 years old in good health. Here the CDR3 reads CASSVGTGGQFPHEQYF. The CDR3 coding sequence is TGTGCCAGCAGCGTCGGGACAGGGGGCCAATTCCCCCACGAGCAGTACTTC.